This T cell receptor (beta chain) appears in the sequencing data of a study of shared clonotypes between healthy human individuals. Study-level points and caveats: How much donors shared clonotypes was expected to be affected by sequencing depth.

The assay was carried out at the deep level. The table came from immunoSEQ multiplex PCR; TCRdb's copy has only in-frame clones and leaves some out. The sample has around 650,000 clones; 95% to 96% are singletons. This CDR3 contains 14 residues. The germline V gene has CDR1 SGHVS and CDR2 FNYEAQ. V dropped 5 bases and J dropped 13; count of bases not matched to a gene: 13. For this clone: Antigen: not known.

CD8 cells regarded as naive lacked CD45RO, were positively chosen for CCR7, and omitted terminally differentiated effector memory CD45RA+ cells. This chain links TRBV7-6 with TRBJ2-1; 8 bases agree with TRBD2. The source material was naive CD8+ T cells sorted from blood. The receptor's source is a young woman in good health. The CDR3: CASSPLHLAGIQFF. The CDR3 DNA reads TGTGCCAGCAGCCCACTCCACTTAGCGGGGATTCAGTTCTTC.